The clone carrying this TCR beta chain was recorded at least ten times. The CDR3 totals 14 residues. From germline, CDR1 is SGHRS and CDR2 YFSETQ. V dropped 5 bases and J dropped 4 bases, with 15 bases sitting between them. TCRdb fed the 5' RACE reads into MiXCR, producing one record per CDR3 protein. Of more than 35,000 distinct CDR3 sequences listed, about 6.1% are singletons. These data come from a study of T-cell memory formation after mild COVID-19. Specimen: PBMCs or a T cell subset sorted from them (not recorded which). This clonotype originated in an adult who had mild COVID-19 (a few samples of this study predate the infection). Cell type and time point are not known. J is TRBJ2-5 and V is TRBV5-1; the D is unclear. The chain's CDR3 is CASRPSGLPETQYF. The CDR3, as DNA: TGCGCCAGCAGGCCTTCCGGGCTGCCAGAGACCCAGTACTTC.